The clone carrying this T cell receptor (beta chain) has a handful of counts. Its antigen is not identified. This specimen comes from a study of T cell repertoires in cytomegalovirus infection. Study-wide background: Public TCR beta signatures marked donors with CMV infection and the matching HLA.

In TCRdb, the reads were re-called with MiXCR into one record per CDR3 protein. This table holds about 740,000 distinct CDR3 sequences, 35% found once. Trimming removed 4 bases from V and 10 bases from J; junction bases left unmatched: 3. Germline CDR1 and CDR2: MDHEN and SYDVKM. The CDR3 runs to 12 residues. Whole-study findings and limits: The ex vivo response was dominated by HLA-C-restricted CMV-specific TCR beta clonotypes. Cumulative public TCR beta family frequency identified CMV carriers with the relevant HLA.

The sample taken for sequencing was PBMCs. This sequence was found in a human donor in good health (CMV status not recorded). Some clones in this sample may be carry-over from other donors' samples. The V gene is TRBV28, the J gene TRBJ2-1; 8 bases map to TRBD1. The CDR3 DNA follows: TGTGCCAGCAGTTCAGGGGGCAGCGAGCAGTTCTTC. It yields the protein CASSSGGSEQFF.